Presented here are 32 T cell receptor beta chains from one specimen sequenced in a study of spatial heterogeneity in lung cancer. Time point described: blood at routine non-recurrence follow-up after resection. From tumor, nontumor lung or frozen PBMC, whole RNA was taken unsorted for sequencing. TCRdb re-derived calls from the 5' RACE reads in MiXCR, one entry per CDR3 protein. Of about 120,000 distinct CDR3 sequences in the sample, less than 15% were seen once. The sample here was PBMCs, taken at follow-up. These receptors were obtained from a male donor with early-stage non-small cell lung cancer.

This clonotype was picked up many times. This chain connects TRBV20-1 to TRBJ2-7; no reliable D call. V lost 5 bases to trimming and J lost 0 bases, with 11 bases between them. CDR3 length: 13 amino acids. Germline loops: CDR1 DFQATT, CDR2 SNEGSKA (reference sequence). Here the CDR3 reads CSAADPGSYEQYF. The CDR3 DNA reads TGCAGTGCTGCAGACCCGGGCTCCTACGAGCAGTACTTC.

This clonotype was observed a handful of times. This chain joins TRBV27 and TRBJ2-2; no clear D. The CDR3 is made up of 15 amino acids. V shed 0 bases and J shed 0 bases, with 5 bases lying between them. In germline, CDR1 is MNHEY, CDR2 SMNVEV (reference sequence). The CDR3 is CASSLSQTNTGELFF. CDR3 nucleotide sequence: TGTGCCAGCAGTTTATCGCAGACGAACACCGGGGAGCTGTTTTTT.

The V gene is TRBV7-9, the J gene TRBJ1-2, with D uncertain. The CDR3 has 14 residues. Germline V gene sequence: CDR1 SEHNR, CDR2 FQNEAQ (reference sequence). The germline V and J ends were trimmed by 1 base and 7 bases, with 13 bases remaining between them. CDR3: CASSLEVVLFGYTF. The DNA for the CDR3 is TGTGCCAGCAGCTTAGAGGTCGTCCTTTTTGGCTACACCTTC.

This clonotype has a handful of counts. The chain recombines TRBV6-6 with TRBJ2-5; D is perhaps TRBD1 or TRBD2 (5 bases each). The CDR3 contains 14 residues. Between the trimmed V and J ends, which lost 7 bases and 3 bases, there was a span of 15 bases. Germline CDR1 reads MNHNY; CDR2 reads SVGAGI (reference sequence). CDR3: CASNPDGGKETQYF. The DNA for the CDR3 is TGTGCCAGCAACCCTGATGGGGGTAAAGAGACCCAGTACTTC.

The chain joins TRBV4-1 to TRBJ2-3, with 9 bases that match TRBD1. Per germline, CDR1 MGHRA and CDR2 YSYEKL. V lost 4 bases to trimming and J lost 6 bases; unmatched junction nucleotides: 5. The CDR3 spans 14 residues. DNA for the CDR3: TGCGCCAGCAGCCCCCGACAGGGGGAGGATACGCAGTATTTT. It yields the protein CASSPRQGEDTQYF.

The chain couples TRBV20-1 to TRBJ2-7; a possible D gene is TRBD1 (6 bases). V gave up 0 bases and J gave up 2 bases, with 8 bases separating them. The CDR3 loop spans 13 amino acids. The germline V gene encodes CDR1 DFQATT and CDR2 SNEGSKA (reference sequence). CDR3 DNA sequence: TGCAGTGCTAGAGAAAACAGGGCCTACGAGCAGTACTTC. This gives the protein CSARENRAYEQYF.

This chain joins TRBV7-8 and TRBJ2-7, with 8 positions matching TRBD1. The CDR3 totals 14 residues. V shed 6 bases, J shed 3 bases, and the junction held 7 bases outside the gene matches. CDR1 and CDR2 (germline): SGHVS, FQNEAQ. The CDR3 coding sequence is TGTGCCAGCAGTCCCTTGGACAGGGACTACGAGCAGTACTTC. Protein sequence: CASSPLDRDYEQYF.

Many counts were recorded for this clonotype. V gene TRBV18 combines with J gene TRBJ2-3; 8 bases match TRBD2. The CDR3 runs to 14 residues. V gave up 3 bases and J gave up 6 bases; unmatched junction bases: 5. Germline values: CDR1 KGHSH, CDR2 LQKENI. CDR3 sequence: CASSPRTSLDTQYF. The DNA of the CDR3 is TGTGCCAGCTCACCTAGGACTAGCTTGGATACGCAGTATTTT. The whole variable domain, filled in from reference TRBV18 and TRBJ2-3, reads NAGVMQNPRHLVRRRGQEARLRCSPMKGHSHVYWYRQLPEEGLKFMVYLQKENIIDESGMPKERFSAEFPKEGPSILRIQQVVRGDSAAYFCASSPRTSLDTQYFGPGTRLTVL.

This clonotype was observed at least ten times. CDR3 loop: CASSQDVQPSYEQYF. The CDR3 bases are TGCGCCAGCAGCCAAGATGTCCAGCCATCCTACGAGCAGTACTTC. The genes are TRBV4-1 and TRBJ2-7; D unresolved. The V gene lost 0 bases and the J gene lost 1 base, with 10 bases spanning the gap. The CDR3 extends over 15 amino acids. Germline loops: CDR1 MGHRA, CDR2 YSYEKL.

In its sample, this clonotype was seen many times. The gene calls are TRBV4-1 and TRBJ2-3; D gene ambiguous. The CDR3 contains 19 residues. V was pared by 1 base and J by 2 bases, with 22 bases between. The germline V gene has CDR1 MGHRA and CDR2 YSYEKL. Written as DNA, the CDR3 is TGCGCCAGCAGCCAAGGTTTTTTAGTCCAGAGAAGACCCACAGATACGCAGTATTTT. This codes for CASSQGFLVQRRPTDTQYF.

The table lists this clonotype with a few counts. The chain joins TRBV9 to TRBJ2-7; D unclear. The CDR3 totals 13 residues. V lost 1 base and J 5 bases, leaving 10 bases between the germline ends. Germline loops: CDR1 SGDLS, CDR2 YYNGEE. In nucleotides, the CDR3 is TGTGCCAGCAGCGTATCCCCAACCCACGAGCAGTACTTC. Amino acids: CASSVSPTHEQYF.

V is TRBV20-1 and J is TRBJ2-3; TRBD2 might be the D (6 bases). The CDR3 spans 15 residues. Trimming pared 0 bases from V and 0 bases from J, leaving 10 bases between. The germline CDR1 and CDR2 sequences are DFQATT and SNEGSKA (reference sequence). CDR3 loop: CSARELAKSTDTQYF. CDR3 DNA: TGCAGTGCTAGAGAGCTAGCGAAGAGCACAGATACGCAGTATTTT.

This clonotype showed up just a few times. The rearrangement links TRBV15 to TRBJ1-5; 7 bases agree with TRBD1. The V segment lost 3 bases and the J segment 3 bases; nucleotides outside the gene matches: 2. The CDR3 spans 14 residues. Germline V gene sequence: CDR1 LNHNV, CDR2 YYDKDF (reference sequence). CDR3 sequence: CATSSGQVNQPQHF. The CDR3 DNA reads TGTGCCACCAGCAGTGGACAGGTCAATCAGCCCCAGCATTTT.

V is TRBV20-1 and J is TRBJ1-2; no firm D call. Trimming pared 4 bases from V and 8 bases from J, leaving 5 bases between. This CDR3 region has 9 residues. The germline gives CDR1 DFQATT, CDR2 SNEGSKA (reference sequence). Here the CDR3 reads CSAKEGYTF. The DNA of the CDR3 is TGCAGTGCTAAGGAGGGCTACACCTTC.

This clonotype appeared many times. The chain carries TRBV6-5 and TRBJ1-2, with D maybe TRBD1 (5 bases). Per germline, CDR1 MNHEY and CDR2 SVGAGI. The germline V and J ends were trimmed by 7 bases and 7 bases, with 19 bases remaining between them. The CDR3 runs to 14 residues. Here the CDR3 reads CASTSPWGEGGYTF. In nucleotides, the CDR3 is TGTGCCAGCACCTCACCGTGGGGGGAAGGTGGCTACACCTTC.

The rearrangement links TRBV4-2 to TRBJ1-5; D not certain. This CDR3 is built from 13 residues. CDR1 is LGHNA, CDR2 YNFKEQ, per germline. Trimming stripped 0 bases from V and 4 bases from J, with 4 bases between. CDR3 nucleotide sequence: TGTGCCAGCAGCCAAGACCCAAATCAGCCCCAGCATTTT. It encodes CASSQDPNQPQHF.

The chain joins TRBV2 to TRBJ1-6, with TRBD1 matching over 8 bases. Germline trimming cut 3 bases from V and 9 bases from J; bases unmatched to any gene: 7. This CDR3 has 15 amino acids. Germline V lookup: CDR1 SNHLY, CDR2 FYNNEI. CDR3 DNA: TGTGCCAGCAGTGACAGGGGGCGATTAGGTTCACCCCTCCACTTT. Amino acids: CASSDRGRLGSPLHF.

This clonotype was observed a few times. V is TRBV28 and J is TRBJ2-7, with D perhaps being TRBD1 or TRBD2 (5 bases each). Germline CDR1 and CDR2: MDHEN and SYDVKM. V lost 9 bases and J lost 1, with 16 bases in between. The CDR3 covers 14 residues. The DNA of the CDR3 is TGTGCCAGTATTGCCGGGACGGCATCCTACGAGCAGTACTTC. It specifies CASIAGTASYEQYF.

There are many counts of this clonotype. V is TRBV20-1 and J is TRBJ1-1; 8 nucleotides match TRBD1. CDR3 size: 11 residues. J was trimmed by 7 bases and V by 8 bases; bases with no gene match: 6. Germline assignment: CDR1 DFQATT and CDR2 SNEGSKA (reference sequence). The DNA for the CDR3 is TGCAGTCCAGGGGGGACAGGTGAAGCTTTCTTT. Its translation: CSPGGTGEAFF.

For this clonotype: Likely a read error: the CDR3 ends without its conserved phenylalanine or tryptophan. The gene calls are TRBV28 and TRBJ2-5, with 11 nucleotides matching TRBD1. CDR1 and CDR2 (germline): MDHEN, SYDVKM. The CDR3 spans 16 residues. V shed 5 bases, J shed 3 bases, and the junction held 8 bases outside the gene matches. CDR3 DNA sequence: TGTGCCAGCAGTCTTGTCCCGGGACAGGGGGAAGAGACCCAGTACTCT. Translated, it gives CASSLVPGQGEETQYS.

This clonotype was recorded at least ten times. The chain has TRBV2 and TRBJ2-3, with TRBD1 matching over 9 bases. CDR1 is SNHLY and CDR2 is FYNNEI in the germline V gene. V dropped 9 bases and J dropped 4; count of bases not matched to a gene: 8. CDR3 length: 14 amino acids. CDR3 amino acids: CARLDRGGSDTQYF. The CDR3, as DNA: TGTGCCAGGCTGGACAGGGGAGGATCAGATACGCAGTATTTT.

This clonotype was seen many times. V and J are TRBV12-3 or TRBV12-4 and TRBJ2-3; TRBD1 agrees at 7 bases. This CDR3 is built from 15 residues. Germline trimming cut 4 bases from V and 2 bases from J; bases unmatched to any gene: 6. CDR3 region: CASSSAGTATDTQYF. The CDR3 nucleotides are TGTGCCAGCAGTTCCGCCGGGACAGCCACAGATACGCAGTATTTT.

CDR3 protein: CASRQGGANEKLFF. As DNA, the CDR3 is TGTGCCAGCAGGCAGGGGGGCGCTAATGAAAAACTGTTTTTT. The chain combines TRBV28 with TRBJ1-4; 7 nucleotides align to TRBD1. With V trimmed by 6 bases and J by 3 bases, 4 bases remained unmatched. The CDR3 length is 14 residues. CDR1 and CDR2 (germline): MDHEN, SYDVKM.

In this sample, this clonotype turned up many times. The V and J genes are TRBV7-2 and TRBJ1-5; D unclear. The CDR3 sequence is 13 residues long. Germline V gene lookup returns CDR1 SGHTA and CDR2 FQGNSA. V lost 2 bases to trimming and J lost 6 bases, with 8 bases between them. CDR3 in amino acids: CASSLTVGQPQHF. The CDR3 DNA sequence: TGTGCCAGCAGCTTAACGGTGGGTCAGCCCCAGCATTTT. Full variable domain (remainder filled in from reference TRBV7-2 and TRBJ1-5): GAGVSQSPSNKVTEKGKDVELRCDPISGHTALYWYRQSLGQGLEFLIYFQGNSAPDKSGLPSDRFSAERTGGSVSTLTIQRTQQEDSAVYLCASSLTVGQPQHFGDGTRLSIL.

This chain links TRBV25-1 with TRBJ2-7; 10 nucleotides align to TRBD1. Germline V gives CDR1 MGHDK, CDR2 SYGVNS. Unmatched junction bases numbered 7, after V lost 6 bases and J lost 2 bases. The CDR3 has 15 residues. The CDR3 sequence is CASRGDRGRTYEQYF. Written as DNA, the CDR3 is TGTGCCAGCAGAGGTGACAGGGGGCGTACCTACGAGCAGTACTTC.

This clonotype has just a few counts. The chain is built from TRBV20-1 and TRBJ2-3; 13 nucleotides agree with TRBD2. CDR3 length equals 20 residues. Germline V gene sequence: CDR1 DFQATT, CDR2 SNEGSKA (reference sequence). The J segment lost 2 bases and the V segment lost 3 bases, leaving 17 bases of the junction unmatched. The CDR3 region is CSASRAWTSGSTTTTDTQYF. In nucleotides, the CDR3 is TGCAGTGCTAGTAGGGCGTGGACTAGCGGGAGCACTACCACCACAGATACGCAGTATTTT.

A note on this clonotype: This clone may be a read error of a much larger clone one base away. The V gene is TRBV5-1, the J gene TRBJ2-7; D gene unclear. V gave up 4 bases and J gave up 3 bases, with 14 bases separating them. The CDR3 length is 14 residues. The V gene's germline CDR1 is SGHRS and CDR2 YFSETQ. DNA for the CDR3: TGCGCCAGCAGCGCCGCAGGACCTCTCTACGAGCAGTACTTC. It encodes CASSAAGPLYEQYF.

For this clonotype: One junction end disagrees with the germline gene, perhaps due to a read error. The CDR3 reads CASSLRDTRSYGQYF. The CDR3 bases are TGCGCCAGCAGCCTAAGGGACACTAGAAGTTACGGGCAGTACTTC. V is TRBV4-1 and J is TRBJ2-7, with D possibly TRBD1 on 6 matching bases. The CDR3 is 15 residues long. CDR1 and CDR2 (germline): MGHRA, YSYEKL.

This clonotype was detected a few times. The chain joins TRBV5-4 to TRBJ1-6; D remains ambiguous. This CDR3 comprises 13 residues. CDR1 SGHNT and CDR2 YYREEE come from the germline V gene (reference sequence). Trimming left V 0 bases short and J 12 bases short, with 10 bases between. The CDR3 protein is CASSLDSRGPLHF. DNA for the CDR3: TGTGCCAGCAGCTTGGATTCCAGAGGACCCCTCCACTTT.

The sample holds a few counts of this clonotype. The CDR3 region has the DNA TGTGCCAGCAGCTCAGGGGGGACGACAGGGAGCGAAAAACTGTTTTTT. As protein: CASSSGGTTGSEKLFF. The V call is TRBV7-9, the J call TRBJ1-4; 7 nucleotides agree with TRBD1. This CDR3 has 16 residues. J lost 8 bases, V lost 4 bases, and 13 bases had no gene match. The germline CDR1 and CDR2 sequences are SEHNR and FQNEAQ (reference sequence).

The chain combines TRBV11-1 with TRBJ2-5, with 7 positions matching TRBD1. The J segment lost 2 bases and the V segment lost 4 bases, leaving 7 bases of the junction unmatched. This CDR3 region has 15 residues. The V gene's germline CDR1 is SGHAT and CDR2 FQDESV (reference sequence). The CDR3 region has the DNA TGTGCCAGCAGCTCCTCGCCGGGACAGCAAGAGACCCAGTACTTC. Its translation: CASSSSPGQQETQYF. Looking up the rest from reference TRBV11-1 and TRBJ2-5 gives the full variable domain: EAEVAQSPRYKITEKSQAVAFWCDPISGHATLYWYRQILGQGPELLVQFQDESVVDDSQLPKDRFSAERLKGVDSTLKIQPAELGDSAMYLCASSSSPGQQETQYFGPGTRLLVL.

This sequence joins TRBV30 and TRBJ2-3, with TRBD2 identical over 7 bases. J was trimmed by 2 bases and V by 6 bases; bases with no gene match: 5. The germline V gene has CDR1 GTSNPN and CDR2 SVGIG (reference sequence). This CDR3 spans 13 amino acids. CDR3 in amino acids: CACRAGPTDTQYF. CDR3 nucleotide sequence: TGTGCCTGCCGAGCGGGGCCCACAGATACGCAGTATTTT. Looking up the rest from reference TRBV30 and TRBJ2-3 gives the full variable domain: SQTIHQWPATLVQPVGSPLSLECTVEGTSNPNLYWYRQAAGRGLQLLFYSVGIGQISSEVPQNLSASRPQDRQFILSSKKLLLSDSGFYLCACRAGPTDTQYFGPGTRLTVL.